What follows are 24 T cell receptor beta chains derived from one specimen sequenced in a study of cytomegalovirus exposure and HLA in healthy donors. Repertoires were generated with immunoSEQ multiplex PCR, while TCRdb's copy carries only in-frame clones and drops some. This sample has approximately 150,000 clones, with approximately 88% found just once. Sequencing was done on a sample of PBMCs. The origin of the receptors is a woman aged 18-29 years in good health and CMV-seropositive.

The chain has TRBV15 and TRBJ1-4; D is ambiguous. Germline CDR1 reads LNHNV; CDR2 reads YYDKDF (reference sequence). This CDR3 is 15 amino acids long. V was clipped by 7 bases and J by 5 bases, with 17 bases between them. The CDR3 nucleotides are TGTGCCACCACCCCCCCGATACTCTTCAATGAAAAACTGTTTTTT. It specifies CATTPPILFNEKLFF.

The chain uses TRBV10-1 and TRBJ2-7; a weak D match, TRBD2 (5 bases). Per germline, CDR1 WNHNN and CDR2 SYGVQD (reference sequence). The V and J ends lost 4 bases and 4 bases respectively, with 11 bases between them. This CDR3 region has 13 residues. The CDR3 region is CASSVGEKYEQYF. In DNA form, the CDR3 reads TGCGCCAGCAGTGTTGGGGAGAAATACGAGCAGTACTTC.

The rearrangement joins TRBV25-1 to TRBJ1-2, with no clear D. The V gene's germline CDR1 is MGHDK and CDR2 SYGVNS. Trimming took off 3 bases at V and 5 bases at J, with 7 bases between the two ends. This CDR3 spans 12 amino acids. Here the CDR3 DNA reads TGTGCCAGCAGTGAGAGAGGGTATGGCTACACCTTC. Residues: CASSERGYGYTF.

The chain has TRBV4-3 and TRBJ2-2, with D unresolved. CDR1 is LGHNA, CDR2 YSLEER, per germline. Trimming stripped 4 bases from V and 6 bases from J, with 9 bases between. This CDR3 spans 13 amino acids. The chain's CDR3 is CASSPVNPGELFF. CDR3 coding DNA: TGCGCCAGCAGCCCGGTTAACCCCGGGGAGCTGTTTTTT.

The chain carries TRBV2 and TRBJ1-3, with D possibly being TRBD1 (5 bases). The CDR3 length is 13 residues. The V end was cut by 4 bases, the J end by 3 bases, with 7 bases between. Looked up from germline, CDR1 is SNHLY and CDR2 is FYNNEI. The CDR3 protein is CASSGQGGNTIYF. The CDR3 nucleotides are TGTGCCAGCAGTGGTCAGGGTGGAAACACCATATATTTT.

The V call is TRBV4-2, the J call TRBJ2-7; possible D gene TRBD2, 5 bases. The germline V and J ends were trimmed by 0 bases and 7 bases, with 16 bases remaining between them. The CDR3 runs 15 residues. Germline CDR1 is LGHNA and CDR2 is YNFKEQ. Here the CDR3 DNA reads TGTGCCAGCAGCCAAGATGGAGAGGGCTCCAGGGAGCAGTACTTC. Translated: CASSQDGEGSREQYF.

This sequence joins TRBV7-9 and TRBJ2-4, with 9 bases that match TRBD2. Germline CDR1 SEHNR, CDR2 FQNEAQ (reference sequence). The CDR3 covers 15 residues. After removal of 6 bases from V and 5 bases from J, the junction contained 8 bases not matched to a gene. CDR3 protein: CASSIQREDENIQYF. The CDR3 DNA follows: TGTGCCAGCAGTATCCAGCGGGAGGACGAAAACATTCAGTACTTC.

The chain links TRBV7-2 to TRBJ2-7, with TRBD2 matching over 8 bases. The V and J ends lost 8 bases and 0 bases, in that order; junction bases with no gene match: 3. Germline lookup yields CDR1 SGHTA and CDR2 FQGNSA. The CDR3 is 13 residues long. The chain's CDR3 is CASAGRASYEQYF. CDR3 DNA sequence: TGTGCCAGCGCCGGGAGGGCCTCCTACGAGCAGTACTTC.

The chain couples TRBV30 to TRBJ2-7; tentatively, D is TRBD2 (6 bases). Germline V gene sequence: CDR1 GTSNPN, CDR2 SVGIG (reference sequence). The CDR3 extends over 14 amino acids. Deletions cut 0 bases from V and 0 bases from J, with 9 bases between. CDR3 DNA sequence: TGTGCCTGGAGTGTGGCTAGCGCCTCCTACGAGCAGTACTTC. As protein: CAWSVASASYEQYF. Complete variable domain (other parts from reference TRBV30 and TRBJ2-7): SQTIHQWPATLVQPVGSPLSLECTVEGTSNPNLYWYRQAAGRGLQLLFYSVGIGQISSEVPQNLSASRPQDRQFILSSKKLLLSDSGFYLCAWSVASASYEQYFGPGTRLTVT.

This clone appeared a few times. The chain is built from TRBV27 and TRBJ2-7, with D possibly TRBD2 on 6 matching bases. The germline gives CDR1 MNHEY, CDR2 SMNVEV (reference sequence). V was shortened by 4 bases and J by 0 bases, with 22 bases between the two germline ends. The CDR3 has 18 amino acids. The CDR3 reads CASSSRVAELTSSYEQYF. CDR3 nucleotides: TGTGCCAGCAGTTCCCGGGTAGCGGAGCTCACTAGCTCCTACGAGCAGTACTTC.

The chain combines TRBV4-3 with TRBJ2-3; 7 bases align to TRBD2. With 1 base clipped from V and 4 bases from J, the junction kept 8 bases outside the gene matches. CDR3 length equals 16 residues. The V gene's germline CDR1 is LGHNA and CDR2 YSLEER. The CDR3 loop reads CASSQARTSFSDTQYF. DNA of the CDR3: TGCGCCAGCAGCCAAGCAAGGACTAGTTTTTCAGATACGCAGTATTTT.

This clone was picked up a small number of times. The V and J genes are TRBV6-1 and TRBJ2-7, with D uncertain. The CDR3 contains 11 residues. V dropped 1 base and J dropped 9 bases, with 7 bases sitting between them. CDR1 and CDR2 from the germline V gene are MNHNS and SASEGT. Here the CDR3 DNA reads TGTGCCAGCAGTGAAGGGTATAGGCAGTACTTC. Translating it yields CASSEGYRQYF.

This chain joins TRBV6-1 and TRBJ2-3, with D unclear. The germline V and J ends were trimmed by 3 bases and 2 bases, with 12 bases remaining between them. This CDR3 has 15 amino acids. The V gene's germline CDR1 is MNHNS and CDR2 SASEGT. This chain's CDR3 is CASSDAAVLTDTQYF. The CDR3 DNA follows: TGTGCCAGCAGTGATGCCGCGGTCCTCACAGATACGCAGTATTTT.

This clone was recorded once. The chain couples TRBV5-1 to TRBJ1-2; 7 positions agree with TRBD1. The CDR3 is made up of 12 amino acids. Germline V gene data show CDR1 as SGHRS and CDR2 as YFSETQ. V shed 2 bases and J 8 bases; nucleotides not matched to a gene: 3. The CDR3 protein is CASSLTGEGYTF. As DNA, the CDR3 is TGCGCCAGCAGCTTAACAGGGGAAGGCTACACCTTC.

The chain combines TRBV5-5 with TRBJ2-7; TRBD1 agrees at 9 bases. CDR3 length: 13 residues. CDR1 is SGHKS and CDR2 is YYEKEE in the germline V gene (reference sequence). Trimming cost V 3 bases and J 6 bases; bases outside gene matches: 4. CDR3 loop: CASSWTGDREQYF. The CDR3 DNA follows: TGTGCCAGCAGCTGGACAGGGGATCGCGAGCAGTACTTC.

The chain couples TRBV29-1 to TRBJ2-7, with 9 bases identical to TRBD2. The length of the CDR3 is 14 residues. After removal of 2 bases from V and 4 bases from J, the junction contained 6 bases not matched to a gene. The germline V gene encodes CDR1 SQVTM and CDR2 ANQGSEA. The CDR3 nucleotides read TGCAGCGTTGAATGGCGGGAGGGAGGATACGAGCAGTACTTC. This sequence encodes CSVEWREGGYEQYF.

V and J are TRBV6-6 and TRBJ2-7, with 13 bases fitting TRBD2. CDR1 and CDR2 (germline): MNHNY, SVGAGI (reference sequence). Trimming cost V 2 bases and J 7 bases; bases outside gene matches: 8. The length of the CDR3 is 16 residues. The CDR3 DNA sequence: TGTGCCAGCAGTTACAGGACTAGCGGGAGCGGTTGTGAGCAGTACTTC. As protein: CASSYRTSGSGCEQYF.

The chain carries TRBV10-3 and TRBJ2-1; 8 bases align to TRBD2. CDR1 and CDR2 from the germline V gene are ENHRY and SYGVKD. Germline trimming cut 1 base from V and 7 bases from J; bases unmatched to any gene: 9. The CDR3 has 16 amino acids. The CDR3 region has the DNA TGTGCCATCAGTGAGTTCAGCGGGAGTCAAAAGAATGAGCAGTTCTTC. The encoded protein is CAISEFSGSQKNEQFF.

This chain connects TRBV18 to TRBJ2-3; maybe TRBD2 (6 bases). V shed 9 bases and J shed 0 bases, with 13 bases lying between them. This CDR3 has 14 residues. CDR1 KGHSH and CDR2 LQKENI come from the germline V gene. CDR3 protein: CASRREASTDTQYF. The DNA of the CDR3 is TGTGCCAGTCGAAGGGAGGCTAGCACAGATACGCAGTATTTT.

V is TRBV4-2 and J is TRBJ2-2; possible D gene TRBD1, 5 bases. The germline gives CDR1 LGHNA, CDR2 YNFKEQ. V was shortened by 0 bases and J by 3 bases, with 11 bases between the two germline ends. CDR3 length equals 16 residues. CDR3 nucleotides: TGTGCCAGCAGCCAAGAGGTAGGGGTCGACACCGGGGAGCTGTTTTTT. Amino acids: CASSQEVGVDTGELFF.

The J gene is TRBJ2-7, the V gene TRBV27, with unresolved D. CDR3 length: 13 amino acids. Germline values: CDR1 MNHEY, CDR2 SMNVEV (reference sequence). Between the trimmed V and J ends, which lost 6 bases and 0 bases, there was a span of 9 bases. The CDR3 is CASRKRNSYEQYF. The DNA for the CDR3 is TGTGCCAGCAGAAAGAGAAACTCCTACGAGCAGTACTTC.

The chain has TRBV27 and TRBJ2-1; D is unclear. This CDR3 has 14 residues. V lost 7 bases to trimming and J lost 4 bases, with 14 bases between them. CDR1 MNHEY and CDR2 SMNVEV come from the germline V gene (reference sequence). CDR3 residues: CASTLGAPYNEQFF. As DNA, the CDR3 is TGTGCCAGCACCCTTGGTGCGCCGTACAATGAGCAGTTCTTC.

This sequence joins TRBV11-2 and TRBJ2-5; 7 positions agree with TRBD1. V shed 1 base and J 1 base; nucleotides not matched to a gene: 3. The CDR3 totals 15 residues. Germline loops: CDR1 SGHAT, CDR2 FQNNGV. The CDR3 DNA reads TGTGCCAGCAGCTTAGGAACAGGGGCCCAAGAGACCCAGTACTTC. Translating gives CASSLGTGAQETQYF.

This rearrangement joins TRBV6-1 to TRBJ2-1, with D possibly being TRBD2 (6 bases). There are 15 residues in the CDR3. V lost 6 bases, J lost 5 bases, and 17 bases lay in between. Germline V gene sequence: CDR1 MNHNS, CDR2 SASEGT. The CDR3 sequence is CASRTTGTSNNEQFF. CDR3 coding DNA: TGTGCCAGCAGAACAACCGGGACTTCAAACAATGAGCAGTTCTTC.